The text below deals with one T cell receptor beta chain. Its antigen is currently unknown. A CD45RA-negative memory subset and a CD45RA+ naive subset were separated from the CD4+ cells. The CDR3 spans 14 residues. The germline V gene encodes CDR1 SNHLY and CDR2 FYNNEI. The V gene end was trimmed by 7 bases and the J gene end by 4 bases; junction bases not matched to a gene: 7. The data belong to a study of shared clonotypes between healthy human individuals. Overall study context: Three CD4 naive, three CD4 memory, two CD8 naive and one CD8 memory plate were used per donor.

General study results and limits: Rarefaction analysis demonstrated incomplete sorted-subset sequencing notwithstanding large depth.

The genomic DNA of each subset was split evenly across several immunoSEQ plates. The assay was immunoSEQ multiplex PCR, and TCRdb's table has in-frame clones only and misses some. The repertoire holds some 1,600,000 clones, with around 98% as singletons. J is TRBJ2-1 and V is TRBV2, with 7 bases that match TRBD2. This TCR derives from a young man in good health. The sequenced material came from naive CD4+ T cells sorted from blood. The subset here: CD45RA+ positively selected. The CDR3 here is CASNEAGVYNEQFF. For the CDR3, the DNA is TGTGCCAGCAATGAGGCGGGAGTTTACAATGAGCAGTTCTTC.